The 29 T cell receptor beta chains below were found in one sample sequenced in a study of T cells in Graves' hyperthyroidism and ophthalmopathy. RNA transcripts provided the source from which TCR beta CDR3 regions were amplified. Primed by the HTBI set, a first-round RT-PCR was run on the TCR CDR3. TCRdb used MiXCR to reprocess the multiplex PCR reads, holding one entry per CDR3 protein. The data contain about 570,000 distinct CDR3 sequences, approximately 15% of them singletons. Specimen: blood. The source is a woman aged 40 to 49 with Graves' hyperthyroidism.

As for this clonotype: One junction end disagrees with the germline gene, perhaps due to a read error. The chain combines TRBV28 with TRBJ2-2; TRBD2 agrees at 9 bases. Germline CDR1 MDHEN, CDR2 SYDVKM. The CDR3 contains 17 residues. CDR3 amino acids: CASSPPGLALNTGGLFF. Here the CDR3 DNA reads TGTGCCAGCAGTCCGCCCGGACTAGCGTTGAACACCGGGGGGCTGTTTTTT.

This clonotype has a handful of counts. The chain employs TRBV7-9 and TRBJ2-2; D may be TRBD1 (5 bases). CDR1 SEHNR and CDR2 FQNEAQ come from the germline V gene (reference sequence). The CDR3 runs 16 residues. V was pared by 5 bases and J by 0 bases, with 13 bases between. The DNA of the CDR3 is TGTGCCAGCAGCCCACACCAGGGCGCGAACACCGGGGAGCTGTTTTTT. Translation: CASSPHQGANTGELFF.

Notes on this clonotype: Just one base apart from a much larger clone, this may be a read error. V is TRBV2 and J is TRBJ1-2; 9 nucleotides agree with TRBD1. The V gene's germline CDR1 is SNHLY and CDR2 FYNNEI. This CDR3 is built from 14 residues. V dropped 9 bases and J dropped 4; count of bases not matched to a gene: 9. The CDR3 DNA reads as TGTGCCAGGACCGGGACAGGGCGGCTCTATGGCTACACCTTC. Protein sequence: CARTGTGRLYGYTF.

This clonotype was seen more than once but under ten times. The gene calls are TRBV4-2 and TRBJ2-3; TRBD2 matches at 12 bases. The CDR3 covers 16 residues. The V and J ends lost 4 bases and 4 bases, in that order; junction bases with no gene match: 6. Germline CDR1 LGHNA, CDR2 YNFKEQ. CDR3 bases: TGTGCCAGCAGCCCGCGACTAGCGGGAGATCCAGATACGCAGTATTTT. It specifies CASSPRLAGDPDTQYF.

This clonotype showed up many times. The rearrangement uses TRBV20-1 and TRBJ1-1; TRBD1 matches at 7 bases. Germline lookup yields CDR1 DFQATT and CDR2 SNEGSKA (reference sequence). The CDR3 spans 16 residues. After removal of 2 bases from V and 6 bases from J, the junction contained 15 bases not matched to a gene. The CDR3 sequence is CSARPDTGDHLAEAFF. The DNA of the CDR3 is TGCAGTGCTAGACCGGACACAGGGGATCACTTAGCTGAAGCTTTCTTT.

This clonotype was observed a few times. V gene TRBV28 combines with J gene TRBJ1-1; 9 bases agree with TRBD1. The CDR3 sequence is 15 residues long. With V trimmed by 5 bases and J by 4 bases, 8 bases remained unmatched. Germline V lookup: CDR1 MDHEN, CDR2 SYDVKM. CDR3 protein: CASSPTGGPLTEAFF. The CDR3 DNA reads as TGTGCCAGCAGTCCAACAGGGGGCCCGCTCACTGAAGCTTTCTTT.

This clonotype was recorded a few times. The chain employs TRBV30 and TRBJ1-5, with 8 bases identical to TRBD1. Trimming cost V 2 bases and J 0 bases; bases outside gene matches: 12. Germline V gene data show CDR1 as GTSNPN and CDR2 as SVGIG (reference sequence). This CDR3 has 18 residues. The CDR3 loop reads CAWSPGRGPLYSNQPQHF. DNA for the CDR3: TGTGCCTGGAGTCCCGGCAGGGGGCCACTTTATAGCAATCAGCCCCAGCATTTT.

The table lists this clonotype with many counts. CDR3 in DNA: TGTGCCAGCAGTTTAAGGGGCGGGTCCTCCTACAATGAGCAGTTCTTC. Translating gives CASSLRGGSSYNEQFF. The chain has TRBV28 and TRBJ2-1, with D perhaps TRBD1 or TRBD2 (5 bases each). Germline V CDR1 and CDR2: MDHEN, SYDVKM. The CDR3 sequence is 16 residues long. Trimming removed 2 bases at V and 0 bases at J, with 11 bases between.

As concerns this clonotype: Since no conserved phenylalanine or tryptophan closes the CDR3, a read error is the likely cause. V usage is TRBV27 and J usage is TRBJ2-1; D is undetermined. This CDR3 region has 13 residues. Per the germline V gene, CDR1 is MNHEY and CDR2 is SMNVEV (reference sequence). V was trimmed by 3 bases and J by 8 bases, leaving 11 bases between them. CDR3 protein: CASSFSGGHEQFL. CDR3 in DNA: TGTGCCAGCAGTTTTTCGGGTGGTCATGAGCAGTTCCTC.

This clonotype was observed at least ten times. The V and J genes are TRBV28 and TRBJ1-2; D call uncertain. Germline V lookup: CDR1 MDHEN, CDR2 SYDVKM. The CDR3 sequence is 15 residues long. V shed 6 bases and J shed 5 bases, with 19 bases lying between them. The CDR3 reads CASSPPTSGGYGYTF. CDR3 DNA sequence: TGTGCCAGCAGCCCGCCGACTTCTGGCGGATATGGCTACACCTTC.

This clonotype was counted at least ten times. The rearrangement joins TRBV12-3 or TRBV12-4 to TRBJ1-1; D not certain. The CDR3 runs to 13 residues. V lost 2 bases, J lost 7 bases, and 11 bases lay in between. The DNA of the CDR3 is TGTGCCAGCAGTTTATTATCACAGTATGAAGCTTTCTTT. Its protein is CASSLLSQYEAFF.

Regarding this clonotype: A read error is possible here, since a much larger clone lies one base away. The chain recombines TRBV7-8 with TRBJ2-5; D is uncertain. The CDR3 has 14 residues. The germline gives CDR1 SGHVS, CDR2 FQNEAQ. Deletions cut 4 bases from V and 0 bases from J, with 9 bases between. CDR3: CASSSAGHQETQYF. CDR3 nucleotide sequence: TGTGCCAGCAGCTCAGCCGGACACCAAGAGACCCAGTACTTC. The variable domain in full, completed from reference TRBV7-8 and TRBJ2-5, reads GAGVSQSPRYKVAKRGQDVALRCDPISGHVSLFWYQQALGQGPEFLTYFQNEAQLDKSGLPSDRFFAERPEGSVSTLKIQRTQQEDSAVYLCASSSAGHQETQYFGPGTRLLVL.

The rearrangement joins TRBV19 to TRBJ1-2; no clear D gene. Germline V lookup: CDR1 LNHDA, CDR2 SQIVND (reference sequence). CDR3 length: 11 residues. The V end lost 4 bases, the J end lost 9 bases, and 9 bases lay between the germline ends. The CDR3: CASSTHRSYTF. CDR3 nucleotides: TGTGCCAGTAGTACCCATCGGAGCTACACCTTC.

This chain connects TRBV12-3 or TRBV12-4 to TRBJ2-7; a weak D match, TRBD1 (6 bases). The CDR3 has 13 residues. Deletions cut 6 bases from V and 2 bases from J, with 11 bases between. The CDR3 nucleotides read TGTGCCAGCAGAGTGGACAGAGCCTACGAGCAGTACTTC. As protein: CASRVDRAYEQYF.

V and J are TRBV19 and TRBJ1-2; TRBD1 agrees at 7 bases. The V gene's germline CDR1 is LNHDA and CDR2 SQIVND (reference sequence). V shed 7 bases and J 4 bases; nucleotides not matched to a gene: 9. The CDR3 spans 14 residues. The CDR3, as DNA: TGTGCCAGTACTGAGTGGGACAGATCCTATGGCTACACCTTC. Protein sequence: CASTEWDRSYGYTF. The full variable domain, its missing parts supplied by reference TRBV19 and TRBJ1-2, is DGGITQSPKYLFRKEGQNVTLSCEQNLNHDAMYWYRQDPGQGLRLIYYSQIVNDFQKGDIAEGYSVSREKKESFPLTVTSAQKNPTAFYLCASTEWDRSYGYTFGSGTRLTVV.

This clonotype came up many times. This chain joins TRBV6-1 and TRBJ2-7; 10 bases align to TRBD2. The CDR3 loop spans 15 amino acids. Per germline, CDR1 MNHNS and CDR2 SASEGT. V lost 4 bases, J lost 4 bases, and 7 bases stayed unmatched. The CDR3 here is CASSASGSGVYEQYF. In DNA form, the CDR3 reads TGTGCCAGCAGTGCTAGCGGGAGTGGGGTTTACGAGCAGTACTTC.

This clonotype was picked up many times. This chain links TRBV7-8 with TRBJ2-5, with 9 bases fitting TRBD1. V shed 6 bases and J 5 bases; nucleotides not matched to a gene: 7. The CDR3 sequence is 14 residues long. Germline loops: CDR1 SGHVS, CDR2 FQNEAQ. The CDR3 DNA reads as TGTGCCAGCAGTCCCACAGGGGGCCGGGAGACCCAGTACTTC. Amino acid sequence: CASSPTGGRETQYF.

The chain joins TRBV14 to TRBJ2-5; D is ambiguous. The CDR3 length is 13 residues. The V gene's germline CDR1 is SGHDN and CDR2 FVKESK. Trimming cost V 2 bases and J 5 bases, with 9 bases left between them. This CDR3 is CASSQQIGETQYF. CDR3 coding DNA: TGTGCCAGCAGCCAACAGATCGGTGAGACCCAGTACTTC.

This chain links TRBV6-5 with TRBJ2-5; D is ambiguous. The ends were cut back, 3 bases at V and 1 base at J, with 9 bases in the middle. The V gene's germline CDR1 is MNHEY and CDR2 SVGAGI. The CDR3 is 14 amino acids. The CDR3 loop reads CASSYPDSQETQYF. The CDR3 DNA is TGTGCCAGCAGTTATCCCGACTCCCAAGAGACCCAGTACTTC.

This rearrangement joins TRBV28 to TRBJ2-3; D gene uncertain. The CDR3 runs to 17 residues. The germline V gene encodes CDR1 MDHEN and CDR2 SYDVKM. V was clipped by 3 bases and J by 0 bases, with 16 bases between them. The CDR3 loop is CASSLINVGPSTDTQYF. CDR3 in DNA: TGTGCCAGCAGTTTGATCAATGTCGGGCCAAGCACAGATACGCAGTATTTT.

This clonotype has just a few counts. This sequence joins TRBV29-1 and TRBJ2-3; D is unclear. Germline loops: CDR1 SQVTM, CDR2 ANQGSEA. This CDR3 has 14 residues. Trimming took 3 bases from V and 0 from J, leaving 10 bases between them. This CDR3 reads CSVDMGSSTDTQYF. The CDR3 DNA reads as TGCAGCGTTGATATGGGCTCTAGCACAGATACGCAGTATTTT.

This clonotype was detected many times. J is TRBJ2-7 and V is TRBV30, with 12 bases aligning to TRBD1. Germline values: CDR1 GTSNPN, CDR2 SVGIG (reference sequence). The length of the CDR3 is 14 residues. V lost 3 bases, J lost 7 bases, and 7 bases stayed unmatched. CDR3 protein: CAWSRGQGAREQYF. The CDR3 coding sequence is TGTGCCTGGAGCCGGGGACAGGGGGCTCGGGAGCAGTACTTC.

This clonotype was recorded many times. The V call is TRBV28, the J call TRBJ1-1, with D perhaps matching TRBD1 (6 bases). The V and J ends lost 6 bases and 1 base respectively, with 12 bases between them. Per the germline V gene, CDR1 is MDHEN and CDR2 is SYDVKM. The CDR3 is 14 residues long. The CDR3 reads CASRLGGRNTEAFF. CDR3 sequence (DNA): TGTGCCAGCAGATTGGGGGGGCGGAACACTGAAGCTTTCTTT.

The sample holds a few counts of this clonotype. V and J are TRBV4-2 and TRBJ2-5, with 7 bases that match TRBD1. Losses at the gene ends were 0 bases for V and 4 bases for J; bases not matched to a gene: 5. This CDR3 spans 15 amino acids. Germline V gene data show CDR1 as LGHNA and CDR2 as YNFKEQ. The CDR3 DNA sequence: TGTGCCAGCAGCCAAGAAGCTAGACAGGGAGAGACCCAGTACTTC. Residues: CASSQEARQGETQYF.

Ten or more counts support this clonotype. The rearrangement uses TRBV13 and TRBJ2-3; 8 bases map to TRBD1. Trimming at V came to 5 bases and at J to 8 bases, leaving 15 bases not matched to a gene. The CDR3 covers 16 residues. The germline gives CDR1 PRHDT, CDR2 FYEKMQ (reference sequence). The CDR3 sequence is CASSQEGLQGAATQYF. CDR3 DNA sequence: TGTGCCAGCAGCCAAGAGGGACTTCAGGGGGCAGCTACGCAGTATTTT.

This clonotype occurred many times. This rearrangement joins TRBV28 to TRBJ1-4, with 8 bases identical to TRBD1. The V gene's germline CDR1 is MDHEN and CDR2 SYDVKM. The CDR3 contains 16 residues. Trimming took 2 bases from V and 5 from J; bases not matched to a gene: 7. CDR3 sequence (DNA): TGTGCCAGCAGTTTAAGGGACAGGCTACGGAATGAAAAACTGTTTTTT. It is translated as CASSLRDRLRNEKLFF.

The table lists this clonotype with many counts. The CDR3 DNA reads TGCGCCAGCAGACAGAGCTCCTACGAGCAGTACTTC. Protein: CASRQSSYEQYF. The gene calls are TRBV5-1 and TRBJ2-7; D not certain. V was trimmed by 5 bases and J by 0 bases, leaving 6 bases between them. There are 12 residues in the CDR3. In germline, CDR1 is SGHRS, CDR2 YFSETQ.

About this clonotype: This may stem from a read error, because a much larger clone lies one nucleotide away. CDR3 in DNA: TGTGCCAGCAGTGAACACTCTGGAAACACCGTATATTTT. Amino acid sequence: CASSEHSGNTVYF. V and J are TRBV6-1 and TRBJ1-3; D not resolved. Germline CDR1 reads MNHNS; CDR2 reads SASEGT. The CDR3 length is 13 residues.

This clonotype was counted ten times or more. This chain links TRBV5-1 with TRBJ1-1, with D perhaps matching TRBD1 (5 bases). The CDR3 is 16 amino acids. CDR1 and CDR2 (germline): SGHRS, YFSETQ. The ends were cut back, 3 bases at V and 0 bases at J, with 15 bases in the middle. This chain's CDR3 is CASSWGDGPMNTEAFF. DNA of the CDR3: TGCGCCAGCAGCTGGGGGGACGGACCCATGAACACTGAAGCTTTCTTT.